What follows are 32 T cell receptor beta chains derived from one specimen sequenced in a study of blood T cell repertoires in COVID-19 (dated by TCRdb to 2019 to 2021). The method was the immunoSEQ multiplex PCR assay. Here the immuneACCESS table is served through TCRdb, limited to in-frame sequences with V and J called. Missing clones are a known gap in these copies; in checked studies unresolved V genes cover under half, and the rest lacks a known reason. For this sample there are about 430,000 clones; over 75% appear just once. Of the sample, roughly 1.4% falls within the top ten clones. The sequenced sample was PBMCs or T cells enriched from blood (not recorded which). Source of these receptors: a woman aged 18-30 years who had been exposed to COVID-19.

J is TRBJ2-3 and V is TRBV5-1; weak D call: TRBD2 (6 bases). Trimming took 4 bases from V and 10 from J, leaving 10 bases between them. This CDR3 is 11 amino acids long. Germline CDR1 reads SGHRS; CDR2 reads YFSETQ. As DNA, the CDR3 is TGCGCCAGCAGCGAGGAGGGTCCGCAGTATTTT. Translating gives CASSEEGPQYF.

The chain employs TRBV5-1 and TRBJ2-7; TRBD1 is a possible D gene (6 bases). The CDR3 runs to 18 residues. Germline CDR1 reads SGHRS; CDR2 reads YFSETQ. Trimming pared 7 bases from V and 2 bases from J, leaving 28 bases between. CDR3 DNA: TGCGCCAGCCGATTTGGCGGCACACGACAGGTGGGAACCTACGAGCAGTACTTC. It codes for CASRFGGTRQVGTYEQYF.

The rearrangement joins TRBV2 to TRBJ1-4, with 8 bases identical to TRBD1. Germline CDR1 SNHLY, CDR2 FYNNEI. The CDR3 covers 14 residues. J was trimmed by 6 bases and V by 4 bases; bases with no gene match: 4. The CDR3 nucleotides read TGTGCCAGCAGTGCCTGGGGACAGGATGAAAAACTGTTTTTT. Protein sequence: CASSAWGQDEKLFF.

This clone showed up just once. The chain combines TRBV25-1 with TRBJ2-5; unclear D gene. Germline CDR1 MGHDK, CDR2 SYGVNS. Trimming left V 4 bases short and J 2 bases short, with 11 bases between. This CDR3 contains 14 residues. CDR3 loop: CASSVWSDQETQYF. The DNA for the CDR3 is TGTGCCAGCAGTGTGTGGTCAGATCAAGAGACCCAGTACTTC.

The genes are TRBV11-2 and TRBJ2-2; 7 bases agree with TRBD2. V lost 5 bases, J lost 6 bases, and 9 bases stayed unmatched. The germline CDR1 and CDR2 sequences are SGHAT and FQNNGV. The CDR3 runs to 15 residues. The CDR3: CASSPLRLASGELFF. The CDR3 region has the DNA TGTGCCAGCAGCCCACTCCGACTAGCCTCCGGGGAGCTGTTTTTT.

About this clone: This same CDR3 is encoded by further DNA sequences in the sample. V and J are TRBV7-8 and TRBJ2-7, with D unresolved. Trimming removed 5 bases at V and 0 bases at J, with 5 bases between. The germline V gene has CDR1 SGHVS and CDR2 FQNEAQ. The CDR3 is 12 amino acids. The CDR3 is CASSLSSYEQYF. The CDR3 DNA reads as TGTGCCAGCAGCCTTAGCTCCTACGAGCAGTACTTC.

This chain links TRBV2 with TRBJ1-2, with 7 positions matching TRBD1. CDR3 length equals 15 residues. Germline CDR1 and CDR2: SNHLY and FYNNEI. After removal of 6 bases from V and 2 bases from J, the junction contained 9 bases not matched to a gene. The CDR3 region has the DNA TGTGCCAGCAGCCTCGGAGGGGGCCACAACTATGGCTACACCTTC. This codes for CASSLGGGHNYGYTF.

V gene TRBV7-9 combines with J gene TRBJ2-5; no firm D call. Germline V gives CDR1 SEHNR, CDR2 FQNEAQ (reference sequence). Trimming removed 5 bases at V and 5 bases at J, with 12 bases between. This CDR3 comprises 13 residues. The CDR3 sequence: CASSQAPRETQYF. The DNA of the CDR3 is TGTGCCAGCAGCCAAGCACCGCGGGAGACCCAGTACTTC.

The chain recombines TRBV4-2 with TRBJ1-2; 9 bases line up with TRBD1. This CDR3 spans 15 amino acids. Trimming at V came to 3 bases and at J to 1 base, leaving 3 bases not matched to a gene. Germline lookup yields CDR1 LGHNA and CDR2 YNFKEQ. The CDR3 here is CASSHPGQGNYGYTF. Here the CDR3 DNA reads TGTGCCAGCAGCCACCCGGGACAGGGTAACTATGGCTACACCTTC.

The V call is TRBV7-2, the J call TRBJ1-1; 11 bases are shared with TRBD1. The CDR3 runs 15 residues. V was clipped by 3 bases and J by 7 bases; unmatched bases: 7. The germline CDR1 and CDR2 sequences are SGHTA and FQGNSA. The CDR3 sequence: CASSLGTGGNGEAFF. CDR3 DNA sequence: TGTGCCAGCAGCTTGGGGACAGGGGGGAACGGTGAAGCTTTCTTT.

This clone has only a few counts. This rearrangement joins TRBV7-9 to TRBJ2-7, with 7 bases lining up with TRBD2. This CDR3 is built from 14 residues. J was trimmed by 2 bases and V by 5 bases; bases with no gene match: 6. From germline, CDR1 is SEHNR and CDR2 FQNEAQ (reference sequence). The CDR3 region has the DNA TGTGCCAGCAGCCCTTCTCGGGGGGCCTACGAGCAGTACTTC. Residues: CASSPSRGAYEQYF. Complete variable domain (other parts from reference TRBV7-9 and TRBJ2-7): DTGVSQNPRHKITKRGQNVTFRCDPISEHNRLYWYRQTLGQGPEFLTYFQNEAQLEKSRLLSDRFSAERPKGSFSTLEIQRTEQGDSAMYLCASSPSRGAYEQYFGPGTRLTVT.

The V call is TRBV7-2, the J call TRBJ1-1; perhaps TRBD1 as D (5 bases). With 2 bases removed from V and 1 base from J, the gap between germline ends came to 14 bases. Looked up from germline, CDR1 is SGHTA and CDR2 is FQGNSA. CDR3 size: 16 residues. In nucleotides, the CDR3 is TGTGCCAGCAGCTTAACGTGGAGGGGTTCGAACACTGAAGCTTTCTTT. Protein: CASSLTWRGSNTEAFF. Full variable domain (rest looked up from reference TRBV7-2 and TRBJ1-1): GAGVSQSPSNKVTEKGKDVELRCDPISGHTALYWYRQSLGQGLEFLIYFQGNSAPDKSGLPSDRFSAERTGGSVSTLTIQRTQQEDSAVYLCASSLTWRGSNTEAFFGQGTRLTVV.

The rearrangement uses TRBV6-4 and TRBJ1-1; 7 bases line up with TRBD1. The junction had 12 bases not matched to a gene; V was cut back by 0 bases and J by 2 bases. This CDR3 has 18 residues. Germline V gene sequence: CDR1 MRHNA, CDR2 SNTAGT. CDR3 coding DNA: TGTGCCAGCAGTGACTCGAGTCTAATGGACAGGCTAAACACTGAAGCTTTCTTT. Translating it yields CASSDSSLMDRLNTEAFF.

The V call is TRBV7-3, the J call TRBJ1-2; D is unclear. CDR3 length: 14 amino acids. Trimming stripped 0 bases from V and 12 bases from J, with 17 bases between. Germline V gene data show CDR1 as SGHTA and CDR2 as FQGTGA. The CDR3 DNA reads TGTGCCAGCAGCTTAACCCCAGACACGTTGTACCACACCTTC. Translated: CASSLTPDTLYHTF.

V gene TRBV10-3 combines with J gene TRBJ2-1, with 7 bases identical to TRBD2. The CDR3 has 15 residues. The V gene end was trimmed by 10 bases and the J gene end by 0 bases; junction bases not matched to a gene: 9. Germline V gene data show CDR1 as ENHRY and CDR2 as SYGVKD. The CDR3 loop reads CATMGGRDSYNEQFF. In nucleotides, the CDR3 is TGTGCCACGATGGGTGGGAGGGACTCCTACAATGAGCAGTTCTTC.

The chain carries TRBV2 and TRBJ2-5, with 10 positions matching TRBD1. V shed 8 bases, J shed 5 bases, and the junction held 8 bases outside the gene matches. The germline CDR1 and CDR2 sequences are SNHLY and FYNNEI. The length of the CDR3 is 14 residues. Written as DNA, the CDR3 is TGTGCCAGCCGCGGGACAGGGGTATTGGAGACCCAGTACTTC. Encoded protein: CASRGTGVLETQYF.

The chain uses TRBV28 and TRBJ2-3; D gene unclear. This CDR3 has 11 amino acids. Germline lookup yields CDR1 MDHEN and CDR2 SYDVKM. V was trimmed by 4 bases and J by 5 bases, leaving 4 bases between them. CDR3 sequence reads: CASSSKDTQYF. The CDR3, as DNA: TGTGCCAGCAGTTCTAAAGATACGCAGTATTTT.

The chain employs TRBV4-2 and TRBJ2-5; 9 nucleotides align to TRBD1. The germline V gene has CDR1 LGHNA and CDR2 YNFKEQ. The CDR3 covers 20 residues. V was pared by 1 base and J by 3 bases, with 18 bases of the junction left unmatched. CDR3 nucleotide sequence: TGTGCCAGCAGCCAAGGGACCCGTCTGGGACAGGGTAAGGTAGAAGAGACCCAGTACTTC. Translated, it gives CASSQGTRLGQGKVEETQYF.

This chain links TRBV6-5 with TRBJ1-2; unclear D gene. CDR1 is MNHEY, CDR2 SVGAGI, per germline. This CDR3 has 13 residues. V lost 6 bases and J lost 0, with 8 bases in between. This CDR3 reads CASSRTANYGYTF. In DNA, the CDR3 is TGTGCCAGCAGCCGAACAGCTAACTATGGCTACACCTTC.

The V gene is TRBV6-2 or TRBV6-3, the J gene TRBJ2-1, with D tentatively TRBD2 (5 bases). CDR1 MNHEY and CDR2 SVGEGT come from the germline V gene. The CDR3 totals 13 residues. The V end was cut by 5 bases, the J end by 7 bases, with 12 bases between. This CDR3 is CASSQEERNEQFF. As DNA, the CDR3 is TGTGCCAGCAGTCAGGAGGAGAGGAATGAGCAGTTCTTC.

This chain uses TRBV24-1 with TRBJ2-7; 9 bases are a match to TRBD1. This CDR3 spans 14 amino acids. Germline assignment: CDR1 KGHDR and CDR2 SFDVKD. With V trimmed by 3 bases and J by 9 bases, 8 bases remained unmatched. CDR3 DNA: TGTGCCACCAGTGATGCTCGGGACAGGGCCCGGCAGTACTTC. As protein: CATSDARDRARQYF.

The V call is TRBV3-1 (or the pseudogene TRBV3-2), the J call TRBJ1-2; 8 nucleotides match TRBD1. V shed 0 bases, J shed 4 bases, and the junction held 4 bases outside the gene matches. The CDR3 runs 15 residues. CDR1 is LGHDT, CDR2 YNNKEL, per germline (reference sequence). For the CDR3, the DNA is TGTGCCAGCAGCCAAGACTCCAGGGGGCTCTATGGCTACACCTTC. Translation: CASSQDSRGLYGYTF.

The chain is built from TRBV20-1 and TRBJ2-1; 9 bases map to TRBD2. The V and J ends lost 3 bases and 16 bases, in that order; junction bases with no gene match: 10. CDR3 length equals 12 residues. The germline V gene encodes CDR1 DFQATT and CDR2 SNEGSKA (reference sequence). CDR3 nucleotide sequence: TGCAGTGCTAGTGCTGCGGGGGGGCCTTTATTCTTC. It is translated as CSASAAGGPLFF.

The gene calls are TRBV12-3 or TRBV12-4 and TRBJ1-1; D gene unclear. The CDR3 runs to 12 residues. V dropped 3 bases and J dropped 1 base, with 3 bases sitting between them. CDR3 region: CASSFGNTEAFF. The DNA for the CDR3 is TGTGCCAGCAGTTTCGGGAACACTGAAGCTTTCTTT.

The rearrangement links TRBV9 to TRBJ2-2, with 7 bases aligning to TRBD2. CDR3 length: 15 residues. Germline lookup yields CDR1 SGDLS and CDR2 YYNGEE. The junction had 7 bases not matched to a gene; V was cut back by 2 bases and J by 6 bases. CDR3 amino acids: CASSVVELASGELFF. CDR3 sequence (DNA): TGTGCCAGCAGCGTTGTAGAACTAGCGTCCGGGGAGCTGTTTTTT.

This chain joins TRBV7-6 and TRBJ2-7, with TRBD2 as a possible D gene (7 bases). V lost 7 bases to trimming and J lost 1 base, with 23 bases between them. The CDR3 runs to 17 residues. The germline CDR1 and CDR2 sequences are SGHVS and FNYEAQ. In nucleotides, the CDR3 is TGTGCCAGCACTAGGGGGGGGTTCGGGACTTCGTCCTACGAGCAGTACTTC. Residues: CASTRGGFGTSSYEQYF.

The rearrangement links TRBV15 to TRBJ2-1, with D possibly TRBD2 on 6 matching bases. CDR1 and CDR2 (germline): LNHNV, YYDKDF (reference sequence). Deletions cut 1 base from V and 2 bases from J, with 9 bases between. The CDR3 is made up of 15 amino acids. CDR3 loop: CATSRAGLTYNEQFF. CDR3 nucleotides: TGTGCCACCAGCAGAGCAGGACTAACCTACAATGAGCAGTTCTTC.

The chain recombines TRBV4-1 with TRBJ1-4, with 8 bases fitting TRBD1. Germline CDR1 reads MGHRA; CDR2 reads YSYEKL. The J segment lost 0 bases and the V segment lost 1 base, leaving 13 bases of the junction unmatched. The CDR3 totals 20 residues. The CDR3 sequence is CASSQGDRQMLLTTNEKLFF. The CDR3 DNA sequence: TGCGCCAGCAGCCAAGGGGACAGGCAAATGCTACTCACAACTAATGAAAAACTGTTTTTT.

In DNA, the CDR3 is TGTGCCATCAGTGAGTCCGGGGGGGCAGGTATCACTGAAGCTTTCTTT. Translating gives CAISESGGAGITEAFF. The chain carries TRBV10-3 and TRBJ1-1; D is perhaps TRBD1 (6 bases). The CDR3 totals 16 residues. V dropped 0 bases and J dropped 4 bases, with 15 bases sitting between them. Germline CDR1 ENHRY, CDR2 SYGVKD.

The chain is built from TRBV6-5 and TRBJ2-7, with D maybe TRBD1 (6 bases). V lost 0 bases, J lost 1 base, and 7 bases lay in between. This CDR3 has 14 amino acids. Germline values: CDR1 MNHEY, CDR2 SVGAGI. The CDR3 region has the DNA TGTGCCAGCAGTTACTCGAGGGGGTCCTACGAGCAGTACTTC. Translating gives CASSYSRGSYEQYF.

This CDR3 is CASSRLLAGGSIAGELFF. The CDR3 coding sequence is TGTGCCAGCAGCCGCCTACTAGCGGGAGGGAGTATCGCCGGGGAGCTGTTTTTT. The chain carries TRBV7-2 and TRBJ2-2, with 13 nucleotides matching TRBD2. From germline, CDR1 is SGHTA and CDR2 FQGNSA. The CDR3 sequence is 18 residues long. With 5 bases clipped from V and 6 bases from J, the junction kept 12 bases outside the gene matches.

This clone was picked up many times. The chain combines TRBV5-8 with TRBJ1-5, with 8 bases fitting TRBD1. The CDR3 is made up of 16 amino acids. Germline trimming cut 0 bases from V and 0 bases from J; bases unmatched to any gene: 2. CDR1 and CDR2 (germline): SGHTS, YDEGEE. The CDR3 is CASSLAGGYSNQPQHF. Written as DNA, the CDR3 is TGTGCCAGCAGCTTGGCAGGGGGCTATAGCAATCAGCCCCAGCATTTT.